Listed below are T cell receptor beta chains from one sample, sequenced in a study of blood T cell repertoires in COVID-19. Profiling relied on immunoSEQ multiplex PCR, and the TCRdb table lists in-frame clones only, not all of them. Of roughly 340,000 clones listed, 88% are singletons. Sequencing was carried out using peripheral blood. The receptors originated from a woman aged 65 to 85 with COVID-19, enrolled during active disease. Each CDR3 is given with its conserved first and last residue. The order of the fields is D gene, clone size, J gene, V gene, CDR3 DNA, CDR3 protein. D genes are given only for firm matches. The listing skips clone size in some rows; elsewhere it reads once, few, many or a size class.

TRBD1,.,TRBJ2-7,TRBV12-3/TRBV12-4,TGTGCCAGCAGACCAACAGGGGGCAACGAGCAGTACTTC,CASRPTGGNEQYF
.,once,TRBJ2-2,TRBV5-1,TGCGCCAGCAGCCCGGAACGGGCCGGGGAGCTGTTTTTT,CASSPERAGELFF
TRBD2,once,TRBJ2-1,TRBV13,TGTGCCAGCAGCTTAAGAATCCAGGCGGGGGTCTTGCAGTTCTTC,CASSLRIQAGVLQFF
TRBD1,.,TRBJ2-7,TRBV12-3/TRBV12-4,TGTGCCAGCAAATACAGGGGGCGCGAGCAGTACTTC,CASKYRGREQYF
.,once,TRBJ1-1,TRBV4-1,TGCGCCAGCAGCCAAGTCCCAGGGCATATGAACACTGAAGCTTTCTTT,CASSQVPGHMNTEAFF
.,.,TRBJ1-4,TRBV7-9,TGTGCCAGCAGGGGGGACACGGGTGAAAAACTGTTTTTT,CASRGDTGEKLFF
.,few,TRBJ1-3,TRBV3-1/TRBV3-2,TGTGCCAGCAGCCAAGGGAGAAACTCTGGAAACACCATATATTTT,CASSQGRNSGNTIYF
.,.,TRBJ1-2,TRBV24-1,TGTGCCACCAGTGTCGGGCGGGGTACCTATGGCTACACCTTC,CATSVGRGTYGYTF
.,few,TRBJ1-1,TRBV7-2,TGTGCCAGCAGCTTAGGTCTGCGTATCGGCACTGAAGCTTTCTTT,CASSLGLRIGTEAFF
.,.,TRBJ2-5,TRBV15,TGTGCCACCAGCAGTAGCGGAGAGACCCAGTACTTC,CATSSSGETQYF
TRBD1,.,TRBJ1-5,TRBV4-1,TGCGCCAGCAGCCAAGAGACAGGGAGCAATCAGCCCCAGCATTTT,CASSQETGSNQPQHF
.,.,TRBJ2-5,TRBV6-2/TRBV6-3,TGTGCCAGCAGTTACTCGATTGGGGGGGCCCCGAGAGAGACCCAGTACTTC,CASSYSIGGAPRETQYF
.,.,TRBJ2-3,TRBV28,TGTGCCAGCAGTTTACTCCTGAAGAGGGCCAACTCATACCCGGGGAATACGCAGTATTTT,CASSLLLKRANSYPGNTQYF
.,few,TRBJ1-1,TRBV19,TGTGCCAGTATCCCTCAGGGGTTCACTGAAGCTTTCTTT,CASIPQGFTEAFF
.,.,TRBJ1-6,TRBV5-1,TGCGCCAGCAGCTTGTCCCCCCGGGGTAATAATTCACCCCTCCACTTT,CASSLSPRGNNSPLHF
.,.,TRBJ1-1,TRBV4-2,TGTGCCAGCAGCCAAGAAGAGAGAAACACTGAAGCTTTCTTT,CASSQEERNTEAFF
.,.,TRBJ1-6,TRBV30,TGTGCCTGGACCCCGGGGGGGGGTAATTCACCCCTCCACTTT,CAWTPGGGNSPLHF
.,once,TRBJ1-2,TRBV27,TGTGCCAGCAGTCCTCCGTTAGGGGCAGGGGCAAACTATGGCTACACCTTC,CASSPPLGAGANYGYTF
.,.,TRBJ2-7,TRBV7-2,TGTGCCAGCAGCTTCCTTCCGGCGGGGCCTTCCTACGAGCAGTACTTC,CASSFLPAGPSYEQYF
.,.,TRBJ2-1,TRBV21-1,TGTGCCAGCAGCGCTGCGCTAGCACACCATTCAGACAATGAGCAGTTCTTC,CASSAALAHHSDNEQFF
TRBD1,.,TRBJ1-6,TRBV10-2,TGCGCCTGTCAGACAGGGGGGAATTCACCCCTCCACTTT,CACQTGGNSPLHF
.,.,TRBJ2-2,TRBV20-1,TGCAGTGCTAGTTGGCTAGGCAACACCGGGGAGCTGTTTTTT,CSASWLGNTGELFF
TRBD1,.,TRBJ1-5,TRBV11-2,TGTGCCAGCACCAGCGGAGGGGGCAGGCAGCCCCAGCATTTT,CASTSGGGRQPQHF
TRBD1,.,TRBJ1-5,TRBV19,TGTGCCAGCGCGACAGGGGGCAATCAGCCCCAGCATTTT,CASATGGNQPQHF
TRBD2,.,TRBJ2-3,TRBV4-1,TGCGCCAGCAGCCCTCTGGAGCGGGGGGGAAGCACAGATACGCAGTATTTT,CASSPLERGGSTDTQYF
TRBD2,.,TRBJ2-7,TRBV7-9,TGTGCCAGCAGCCCCGGGGGAGGGATCGTCTACGAGCAGTACTTC,CASSPGGGIVYEQYF
.,.,TRBJ1-1,TRBV19,TGTGCCAGTAGACCAAATTTAGGGGGCACTGAAGCTTTCTTT,CASRPNLGGTEAFF
.,.,TRBJ2-7,TRBV6-5,TGTGCCACCCGCGTGAGATACGAGCAGTACTTC,CATRVRYEQYF
TRBD1,.,TRBJ2-1,TRBV28,TGTGCCAGCAGCCAAACCAACGACAGGGGCGCCCCTCAGTTCTTC,CASSQTNDRGAPQFF
.,.,TRBJ1-1,TRBV29-1,TGCAGCGTCCAATTGCTGGCCATGAACACTGAAGCTTTCTTT,CSVQLLAMNTEAFF
.,.,TRBJ1-4,TRBV5-6,TGTGCCAGCAGCTTGTACCCTGATTCTCAGAGGGAAAAACTGTTTTTT,CASSLYPDSQREKLFF
.,once,TRBJ1-1,TRBV11-2,TGTGCCAGCAGCTTACAGGGAGGAAACACTGAAGCTTTCTTT,CASSLQGGNTEAFF
TRBD1,.,TRBJ1-2,TRBV24-1,TGTGCCACCAGTGATCCCAGACAGGGCGGTGGCTACACCTTC,CATSDPRQGGGYTF
.,.,TRBJ2-5,TRBV11-3,TGTGCCAGCAGCTTAGACAGGTCCGAGACCCAGTACTTC,CASSLDRSETQYF
TRBD2,.,TRBJ2-1,TRBV3-1/TRBV3-2,TGTGCCAGCAGCCAATTGACTAGCGGGGCCTACAATGAGCAGTTCTTC,CASSQLTSGAYNEQFF
.,.,TRBJ1-2,TRBV24-1,TGTGCCACCAGTGAACCCGACGGGGGTGGCTACACCTTC,CATSEPDGGGYTF
.,.,TRBJ2-1,TRBV30,TGTGCCTGGAGTGTGACTAGTATGGCGAATGAGCAGTTCTTC,CAWSVTSMANEQFF
TRBD2,few,TRBJ2-7,TRBV27,TGTGCCAGCAGGGCCCTAGCGGGGGGGCGATACGAGCAGTACTTC,CASRALAGGRYEQYF
TRBD1,.,TRBJ2-2,TRBV5-6,TGTGCCACCGGACAGGGGGCAGACGGGGAGCTGTTTTTT,CATGQGADGELFF
TRBD1,.,TRBJ2-2,TRBV29-1,TGCAGCGGGGACAGGGGAACCGGGGAGCTGTTTTTT,CSGDRGTGELFF
TRBD2,.,TRBJ2-3,TRBV2,TGTGCCGGAAAGACTAGCGGGGTCACAGATACGCAGTATTTT,CAGKTSGVTDTQYF
.,.,TRBJ1-1,TRBV6-5,TGTGCCAGCAACGTACAGGGAGGGCGCACTGAAGCTTTCTTT,CASNVQGGRTEAFF
TRBD2,.,TRBJ2-3,TRBV2,TGTGCCAGTCCAGCGGGGGACTCAGATACGCAGTATTTT,CASPAGDSDTQYF
TRBD1,.,TRBJ2-7,TRBV3-1/TRBV3-2,TGTGCCAGCAGCCAAGCGGACAGGGGGCCAGGCGAGCAGTACTTC,CASSQADRGPGEQYF
.,.,TRBJ2-3,TRBV7-2,TGTGCCTCAATTCCTCGGCGGGGCTACACAGATACGCAGTATTTT,CASIPRRGYTDTQYF
TRBD1,.,TRBJ1-3,TRBV10-1,TGCGCCAGCAGTAAATCGGACAGGGGGGGAGGAAACACCATATATTTT,CASSKSDRGGGNTIYF
TRBD2,.,TRBJ2-3,TRBV27,TGTGCCAGCAGTCCTCTTAGCGGGGGGGCAGTTACGCAGTATTTT,CASSPLSGGAVTQYF
.,.,TRBJ1-3,TRBV5-1,TGCGCCAGCAGCTTGGGGGCAGCAGGCTCTGGAAACACCATATATTTT,CASSLGAAGSGNTIYF
.,.,TRBJ1-4,TRBV9,TGTGCCAGCAGCGTAGTGGCGGAATTTAATGAAAAACTGTTTTTT,CASSVVAEFNEKLFF
TRBD1,.,TRBJ1-3,TRBV27,TGTGCCAGCAGTCGGACAGGGGGCTCTGGAAACACCATATATTTT,CASSRTGGSGNTIYF
.,once,TRBJ2-2,TRBV3-1/TRBV3-2,TGTGCCAGCAGCCAAGAGTGGCAGACGAACACCGGGGAGCTGTTTTTT,CASSQEWQTNTGELFF
.,.,TRBJ1-3,TRBV7-9,TGTGCCAGCAGCTTAGTTGGGGGCGCTGGAAACACCATATATTTT,CASSLVGGAGNTIYF
.,.,TRBJ2-4,TRBV2,TGTGCCAGCAGTGTTAGCGGAATTCAGTACTTC,CASSVSGIQYF
.,once,TRBJ1-1,TRBV2,TGTGCCAGCGGAGTGGTAGATCAGGGGACTGAAGCTTTCTTT,CASGVVDQGTEAFF